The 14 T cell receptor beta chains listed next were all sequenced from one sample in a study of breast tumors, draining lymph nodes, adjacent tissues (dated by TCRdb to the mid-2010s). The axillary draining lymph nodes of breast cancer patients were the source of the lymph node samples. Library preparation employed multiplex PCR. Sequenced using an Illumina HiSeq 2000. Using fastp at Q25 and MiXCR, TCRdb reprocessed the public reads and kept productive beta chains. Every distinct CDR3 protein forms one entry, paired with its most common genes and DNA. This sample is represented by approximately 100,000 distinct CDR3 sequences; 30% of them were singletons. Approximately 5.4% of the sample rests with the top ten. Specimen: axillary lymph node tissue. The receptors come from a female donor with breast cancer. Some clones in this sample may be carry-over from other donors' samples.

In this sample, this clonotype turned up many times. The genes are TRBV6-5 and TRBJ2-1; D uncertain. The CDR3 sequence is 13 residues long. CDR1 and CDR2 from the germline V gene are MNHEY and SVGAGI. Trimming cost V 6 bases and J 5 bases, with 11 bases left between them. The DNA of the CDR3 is TGTGCCAGCAGCCCCAAGGTAGACAATGAGCAGTTCTTC. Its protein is CASSPKVDNEQFF.

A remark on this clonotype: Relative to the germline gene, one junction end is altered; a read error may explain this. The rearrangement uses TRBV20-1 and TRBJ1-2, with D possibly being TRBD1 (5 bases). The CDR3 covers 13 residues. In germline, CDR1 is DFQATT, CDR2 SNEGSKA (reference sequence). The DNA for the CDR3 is TGCAGTGCTAGAGAGGGAGGGGATTGGGGCACAGCCTTC. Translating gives CSAREGGDWGTAF.

The CDR3 reads CASSLGGRGVLDGYTF. In DNA form, the CDR3 reads TGTGCCAGCAGCCTAGGGGGACGGGGGGTACTAGATGGCTACACCTTC. This rearrangement joins TRBV7-9 to TRBJ1-2, with a tentative D call TRBD1 (6 bases). The CDR3 sequence is 16 residues long. V lost 5 bases, J lost 6 bases, and 22 bases lay in between. Per the germline V gene, CDR1 is SEHNR and CDR2 is FQNEAQ (reference sequence).

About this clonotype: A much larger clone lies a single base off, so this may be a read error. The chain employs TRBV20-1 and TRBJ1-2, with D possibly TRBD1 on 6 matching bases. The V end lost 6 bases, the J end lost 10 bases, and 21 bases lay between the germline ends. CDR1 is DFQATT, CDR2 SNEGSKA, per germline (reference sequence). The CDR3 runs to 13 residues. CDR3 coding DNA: TGCAGTGCCCTAATACAGGGTATAGTGGCCTACACCTTC. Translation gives CSALIQGIVAYTF.

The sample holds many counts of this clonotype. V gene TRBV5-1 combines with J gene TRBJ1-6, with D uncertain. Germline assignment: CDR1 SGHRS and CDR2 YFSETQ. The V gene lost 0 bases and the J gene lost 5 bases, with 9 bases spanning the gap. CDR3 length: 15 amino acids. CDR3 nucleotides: TGCGCCAGCAGCTTGGACCCCGGGAATAATTCACCCCTCCACTTT. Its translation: CASSLDPGNNSPLHF.

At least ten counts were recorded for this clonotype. For the CDR3, the DNA is TGCGCCAGCAGCTGGAGGTCGCAGGGGGGCGAGCAGTACTTC. It translates to CASSWRSQGGEQYF. The rearrangement links TRBV5-1 to TRBJ2-7; maybe TRBD1 (7 bases). This CDR3 contains 14 residues. Trimming took 3 bases from V and 6 from J, leaving 16 bases between them. Germline lookup yields CDR1 SGHRS and CDR2 YFSETQ.

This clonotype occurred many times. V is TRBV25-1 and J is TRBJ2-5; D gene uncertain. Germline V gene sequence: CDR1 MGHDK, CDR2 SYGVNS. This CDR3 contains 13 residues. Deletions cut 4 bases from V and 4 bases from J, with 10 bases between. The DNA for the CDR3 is TGTGCCAGCAGTGCAGCTAATTCAGAGACCCAGTACTTC. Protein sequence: CASSAANSETQYF.

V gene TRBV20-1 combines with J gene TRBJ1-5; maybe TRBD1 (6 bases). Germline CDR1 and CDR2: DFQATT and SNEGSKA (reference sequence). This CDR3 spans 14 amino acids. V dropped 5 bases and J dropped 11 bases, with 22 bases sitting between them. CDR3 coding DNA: TGCAGTGCTTCACGGGGGACACCCGAAGAGACCCAGCATTTT. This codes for CSASRGTPEETQHF.

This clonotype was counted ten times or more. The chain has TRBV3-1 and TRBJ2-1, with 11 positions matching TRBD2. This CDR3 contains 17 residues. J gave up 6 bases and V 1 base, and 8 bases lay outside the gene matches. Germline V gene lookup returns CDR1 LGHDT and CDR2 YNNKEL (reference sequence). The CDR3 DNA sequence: TGTGCCAGCAGCCAAGTGGGGAGGACTAGCGGGTCCAATGAGCAGTTCTTC. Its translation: CASSQVGRTSGSNEQFF.

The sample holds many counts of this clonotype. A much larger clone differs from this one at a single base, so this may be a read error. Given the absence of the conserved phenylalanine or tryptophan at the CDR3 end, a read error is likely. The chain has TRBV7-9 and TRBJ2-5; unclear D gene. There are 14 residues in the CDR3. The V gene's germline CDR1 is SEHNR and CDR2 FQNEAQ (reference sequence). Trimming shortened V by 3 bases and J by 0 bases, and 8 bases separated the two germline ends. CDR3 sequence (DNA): TGTGCCAGCAGCTTGGGCAGACACCAAGAGACCCAGTACCTC. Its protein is CASSLGRHQETQYL.

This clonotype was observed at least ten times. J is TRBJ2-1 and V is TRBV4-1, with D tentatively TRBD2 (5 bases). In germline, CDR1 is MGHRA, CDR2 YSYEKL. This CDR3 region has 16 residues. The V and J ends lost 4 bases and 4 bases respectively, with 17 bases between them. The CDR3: CASSPMPGTGYNEQFF. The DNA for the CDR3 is TGCGCCAGCAGCCCCATGCCGGGAACGGGATACAATGAGCAGTTCTTC.

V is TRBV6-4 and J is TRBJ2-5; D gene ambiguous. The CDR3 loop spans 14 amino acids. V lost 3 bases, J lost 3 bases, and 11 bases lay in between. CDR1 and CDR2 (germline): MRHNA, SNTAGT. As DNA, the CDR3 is TGTGCCAGCAGTGAGTCGGGTAGGGAAGAGACCCAGTACTTC. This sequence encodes CASSESGREETQYF.

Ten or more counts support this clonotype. The CDR3 DNA follows: TGTGCCAGCGACAGGGTCAATTCACCCCTCCACTTT. Amino acid sequence: CASDRVNSPLHF. J is TRBJ1-6 and V is TRBV28, with TRBD1 matching 7 bases. The ends lost 8 bases at V and 7 bases at J; junction bases unmatched: 2. Germline assignment: CDR1 MDHEN and CDR2 SYDVKM. The length of the CDR3 is 12 residues.

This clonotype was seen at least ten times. CDR3 in DNA: TGTGCCAGCAGCTATAGGGGGTACGCGGGGGGCCAAGAGACCCAGTACTTC. Translation gives CASSYRGYAGGQETQYF. The genes are TRBV7-2 and TRBJ2-5, with 8 bases lining up with TRBD2. The CDR3 covers 17 residues. Germline CDR1 is SGHTA and CDR2 is FQGNSA. The junction had 11 bases not matched to a gene; V was cut back by 4 bases and J by 1 base.